This passage covers 6 T cell receptor beta chains from one sample sequenced in a study of Ad26.COV2.S vaccination and SARS-CoV-2 variants. TCRdb's table, derived via immunoSEQ multiplex PCR, lists solely in-frame clones and lacks some. This table has some 370,000 clones, 83% appearing once. The treatment was: roughly 20 received Ad26.COV2.S at low or high dose, single or two shots; about 5 received placebo; per-sample allocation not given. Sampling happened 63 days after the first vaccine or placebo injection. Source: peripheral blood, taken in a trial of Ad26.COV2.S vaccine versus placebo. The receptors derive from a person aged 18 to 65 who received the Ad26.COV2.S COVID-19 vaccine or a placebo.

This clone was counted once. This chain connects TRBV9 to TRBJ2-5, with TRBD2 matching over 7 bases. This CDR3 has 15 residues. V lost 0 bases, J lost 1 base, and 3 bases stayed unmatched. The germline V gene encodes CDR1 SGDLS and CDR2 YYNGEE. The CDR3 spells CASSVGERGQETQYF. In DNA, the CDR3 is TGTGCCAGCAGCGTAGGAGAGCGGGGCCAAGAGACCCAGTACTTC. The complete variable domain, with remaining parts taken from reference TRBV9 and TRBJ2-5, reads DSGVTQTPKHLITATGQRVTLRCSPRSGDLSVYWYQQSLDQGLQFLIQYYNGEERAKGNILERFSAQQFPDLHSELNLSSLELGDSALYFCASSVGERGQETQYFGPGTRLLVL.

The V call is TRBV5-1, the J call TRBJ2-5, with 10 bases lining up with TRBD2. The CDR3 extends over 16 amino acids. The germline CDR1 and CDR2 sequences are SGHRS and YFSETQ. V trimming: 0 bases; J trimming: 5 bases; junction bases outside the gene matches: 7. CDR3 sequence reads: CASSLGAGGSRETQYF. The CDR3 DNA reads as TGCGCCAGCAGCTTGGGAGCGGGGGGGTCTCGGGAGACCCAGTACTTC.

The rearrangement joins TRBV9 to TRBJ1-5; D unresolved. Trimming left V 0 bases short and J 5 bases short, with 3 bases between. The CDR3 loop spans 12 amino acids. CDR1 and CDR2 (germline): SGDLS, YYNGEE. CDR3: CASSVDDQPQHF. CDR3 coding DNA: TGTGCCAGCAGCGTAGACGATCAGCCCCAGCATTTT.

This sequence joins TRBV2 and TRBJ2-3; TRBD1 aligns across 7 bases. From germline, CDR1 is SNHLY and CDR2 FYNNEI. V lost 7 bases to trimming and J lost 5 bases; unmatched junction nucleotides: 3. The CDR3 runs 12 residues. In DNA, the CDR3 is TGTGCCAGCAATAGACAGGGAGATACGCAGTATTTT. Residues: CASNRQGDTQYF.

This chain joins TRBV9 and TRBJ1-5; perhaps TRBD1 as D (6 bases). Germline V CDR1 and CDR2: SGDLS, YYNGEE. Trimming left V 4 bases short and J 5 bases short, with 16 bases between. This CDR3 comprises 15 residues. The CDR3 DNA reads TGTGCCAGCAGCCCGACAGGAGAGGGTTATCAGCCCCAGCATTTT. This gives the protein CASSPTGEGYQPQHF.

This chain connects TRBV18 to TRBJ2-4; perhaps D is TRBD1 or TRBD2 (5 bases each). The V gene lost 4 bases and the J gene lost 2 bases, with 9 bases spanning the gap. Germline CDR1 reads KGHSH; CDR2 reads LQKENI. CDR3 length: 14 residues. The CDR3 region has the DNA TGTGCCAGCTCACGGGGGAGCTCCAAAAACATTCAGTACTTC. Translating it yields CASSRGSSKNIQYF. Using reference TRBV18 and TRBJ2-4 for the parts outside the CDR3, the full variable domain is NAGVMQNPRHLVRRRGQEARLRCSPMKGHSHVYWYRQLPEEGLKFMVYLQKENIIDESGMPKERFSAEFPKEGPSILRIQQVVRGDSAAYFCASSRGSSKNIQYFGAGTRLSVL.